One and the same sample provided the 9 T cell receptor beta chains below, sequenced in a study of regulatory T cells in long-lasting Graves disease. iRepertoire HTBI primers and Arm-PCR of CDR3 regions built TCR beta libraries. Each CDR3 protein gets one entry after TCRdb re-called the multiplex PCR reads with MiXCR. The sample holds 500,000 or so distinct CDR3 sequences, around 15% seen once. Time point here: newly diagnosed GD, antithyroid drugs for less than 3 months. There was RNA extracted from PBMCs, and the TCR library was made from it. These records were also assigned to another study, of T cells in Graves' hyperthyroidism and ophthalmopathy.

This material consisted of peripheral blood mononuclear cells (PBMCs), taken at new diagnosis, from a patient treated with antithyroid drugs. The receptors come from a man aged 35 to 55 with Graves disease.

This clonotype was recorded many times. The chain carries TRBV12-3 or TRBV12-4 and TRBJ2-1; a possible D gene is TRBD1 (5 bases). The CDR3 is 14 residues long. The V and J ends lost 5 bases and 5 bases respectively, with 13 bases between them. CDR3 coding DNA: TGTGCCAGCAGTACCTCCAGGGCGGACAATGAGCAGTTCTTC. This codes for CASSTSRADNEQFF.

Ten or more counts support this clonotype. This chain connects TRBV2 to TRBJ2-2; weak D call: TRBD1 (6 bases). Germline V gene sequence: CDR1 SNHLY, CDR2 FYNNEI. V was cut by 8 bases and J by 0 bases, with 13 bases left in between. The CDR3 is 15 amino acids. As DNA, the CDR3 is TGTGCCAGCCTGAAGACAGGAGCGAACACCGGGGAGCTGTTTTTT. Encoded protein: CASLKTGANTGELFF. The full variable domain, rest sourced from reference TRBV2 and TRBJ2-2, is EPEVTQTPSHQVTQMGQEVILRCVPISNHLYFYWYRQILGQKVEFLVSFYNNEISEKSEIFDDQFSVERPDGSNFTLKIRSTKLEDSAMYFCASLKTGANTGELFFGEGSRLTVL.

This clonotype has ten or more counts. The rearrangement joins TRBV2 to TRBJ2-2, with TRBD2 identical over 7 bases. CDR3 length: 16 residues. The germline CDR1 and CDR2 sequences are SNHLY and FYNNEI. After removal of 3 bases from V and 0 bases from J, the junction contained 4 bases not matched to a gene. DNA for the CDR3: TGTGCCAGCAGTGAGCAAGCGGGATCGAACACCGGGGAGCTGTTTTTT. It translates to CASSEQAGSNTGELFF.

A few counts support this clonotype. The CDR3 sequence is CASSGVGTIPGNTIYF. Written as DNA, the CDR3 is TGTGCCAGCAGTGGGGTAGGAACTATCCCTGGAAACACCATATATTTT. J is TRBJ1-3 and V is TRBV28; no firm D call. The V gene's germline CDR1 is MDHEN and CDR2 SYDVKM. V lost 5 bases and J 2 bases, leaving 16 bases between the germline ends. This CDR3 comprises 16 residues.

Ten or more counts support this clonotype. This chain uses TRBV12-3 or TRBV12-4 with TRBJ2-3; maybe TRBD2 (6 bases). This CDR3 is built from 13 residues. The V end lost 3 bases, the J end lost 3 bases, and 7 bases lay between the germline ends. Here the CDR3 DNA reads TGTGCCAGCAGTTTCCGGGAGACAGATACGCAGTATTTT. Protein product: CASSFRETDTQYF.

The chain couples TRBV5-1 to TRBJ2-1; D is unresolved. The V and J ends lost 1 base and 1 base respectively, with 12 bases between them. The CDR3 totals 16 residues. Germline V gene lookup returns CDR1 SGHRS and CDR2 YFSETQ. The CDR3 nucleotides are TGCGCCAGCAGCTTGAGGGCGGCCTCATCCTACAATGAGCAGTTCTTC. Residues: CASSLRAASSYNEQFF.

This clonotype came up many times. The CDR3 DNA follows: TGTGCCAGCAGCCACCGGGCCTCCTATGGCTACACCTTC. It is translated as CASSHRASYGYTF. V gene TRBV7-2 combines with J gene TRBJ1-2; D remains ambiguous. V shed 5 bases and J shed 4 bases, with 11 bases lying between them. CDR1 and CDR2 (germline): SGHTA, FQGNSA. There are 13 residues in the CDR3. Based on the CDR3 plus reference TRBV7-2 and TRBJ1-2, the full variable domain is GAGVSQSPSNKVTEKGKDVELRCDPISGHTALYWYRQSLGQGLEFLIYFQGNSAPDKSGLPSDRFSAERTGGSVSTLTIQRTQQEDSAVYLCASSHRASYGYTFGSGTRLTVV.

In regard to this clonotype: A far larger clone is off by one base, so a read error is likely. The chain couples TRBV7-2 to TRBJ1-1; 7 positions agree with TRBD1. This CDR3 comprises 15 residues. Germline assignment: CDR1 SGHTA and CDR2 FQGNSA. CDR3 sequence reads: CASAPTRGGNTEALF. The DNA for the CDR3 is TGTGCCAGCGCCCCGACCAGGGGGGGGAACACTGAAGCTTTATTT.

This clonotype was detected ten times or more. Germline and junction disagree at one end, which may indicate a read error. The CDR3 bases are TGTGCCAGCAGTTTAGTGGCAGGGGGTAATGAGCAGTTCTTC. Amino acids: CASSLVAGGNEQFF. J is TRBJ2-1 and V is TRBV11-2, with TRBD1 matching 7 bases. The CDR3 sequence is 14 residues long. CDR1 is SGHAT and CDR2 is FQNNGV in the germline V gene.